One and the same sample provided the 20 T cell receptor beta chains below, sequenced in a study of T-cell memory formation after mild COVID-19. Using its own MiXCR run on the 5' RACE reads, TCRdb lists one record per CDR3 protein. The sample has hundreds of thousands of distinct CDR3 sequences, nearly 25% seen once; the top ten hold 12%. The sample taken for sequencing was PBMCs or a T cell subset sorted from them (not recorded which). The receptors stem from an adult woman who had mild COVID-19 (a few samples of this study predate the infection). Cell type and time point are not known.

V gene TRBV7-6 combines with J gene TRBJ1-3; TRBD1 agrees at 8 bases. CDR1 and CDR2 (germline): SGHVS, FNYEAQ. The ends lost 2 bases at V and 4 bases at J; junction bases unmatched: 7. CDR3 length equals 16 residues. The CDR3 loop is CASSLRFRGRGNTIYF. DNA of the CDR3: TGTGCCAGCAGCTTAAGGTTCAGGGGGCGCGGAAACACCATATATTTT.

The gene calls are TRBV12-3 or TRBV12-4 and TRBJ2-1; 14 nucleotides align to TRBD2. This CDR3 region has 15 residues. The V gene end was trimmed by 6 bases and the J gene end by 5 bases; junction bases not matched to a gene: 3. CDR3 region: CASRKTSGGDNEQFF. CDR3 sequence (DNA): TGTGCCAGCAGGAAGACTAGCGGGGGGGACAATGAGCAGTTCTTC.

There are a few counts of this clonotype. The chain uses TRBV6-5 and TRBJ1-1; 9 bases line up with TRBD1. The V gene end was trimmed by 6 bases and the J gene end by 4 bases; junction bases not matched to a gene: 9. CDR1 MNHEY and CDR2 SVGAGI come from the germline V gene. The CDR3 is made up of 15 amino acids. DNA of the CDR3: TGTGCCAGCAGACCCACCGGGACAGGGATCACTGAAGCTTTCTTT. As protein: CASRPTGTGITEAFF.

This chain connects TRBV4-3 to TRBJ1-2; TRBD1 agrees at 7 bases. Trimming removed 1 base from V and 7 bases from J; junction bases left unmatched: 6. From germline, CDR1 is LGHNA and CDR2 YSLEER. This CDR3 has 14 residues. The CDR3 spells CASSQATQGGGYTF. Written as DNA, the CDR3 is TGCGCCAGCAGCCAAGCGACGCAGGGGGGTGGCTACACCTTC.

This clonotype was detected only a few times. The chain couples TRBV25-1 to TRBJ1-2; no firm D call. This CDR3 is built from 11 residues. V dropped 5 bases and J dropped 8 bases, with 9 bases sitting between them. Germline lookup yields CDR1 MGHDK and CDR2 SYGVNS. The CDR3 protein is CASSSGRGYTF. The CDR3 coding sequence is TGTGCCAGCAGTTCTGGTCGAGGCTACACCTTC.

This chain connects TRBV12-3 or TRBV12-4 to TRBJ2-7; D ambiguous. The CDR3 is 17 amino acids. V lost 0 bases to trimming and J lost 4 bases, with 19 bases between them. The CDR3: CASSLAPGRSRVYEQYF. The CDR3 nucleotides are TGTGCCAGCAGTTTAGCGCCTGGTAGGTCCCGAGTTTACGAGCAGTACTTC.

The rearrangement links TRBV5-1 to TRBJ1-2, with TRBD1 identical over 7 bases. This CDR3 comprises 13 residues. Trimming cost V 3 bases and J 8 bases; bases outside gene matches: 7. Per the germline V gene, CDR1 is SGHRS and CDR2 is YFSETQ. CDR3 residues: CASSSTGKVGYTF. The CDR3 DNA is TGCGCCAGCAGCTCGACAGGGAAAGTAGGCTACACCTTC.

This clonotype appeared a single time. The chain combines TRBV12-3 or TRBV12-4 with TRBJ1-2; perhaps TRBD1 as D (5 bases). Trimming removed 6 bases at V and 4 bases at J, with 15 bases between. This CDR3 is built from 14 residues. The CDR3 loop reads CASRGGGGPYGYTF. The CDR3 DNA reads TGTGCCAGCAGAGGCGGGGGGGGACCCTATGGCTACACCTTC.

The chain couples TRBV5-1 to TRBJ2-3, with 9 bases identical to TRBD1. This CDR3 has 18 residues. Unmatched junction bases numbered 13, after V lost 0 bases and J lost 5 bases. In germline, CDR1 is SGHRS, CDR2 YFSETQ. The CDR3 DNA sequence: TGCGCCAGCAGCTTGGGAACCTTGACAGGGGGTGTGGAAGATACGCAGTATTTT. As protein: CASSLGTLTGGVEDTQYF.

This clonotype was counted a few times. This chain's CDR3 is CASSPSPGTSGNTSYEQYF. In DNA form, the CDR3 reads TGTGCCAGCAGCCCTAGTCCCGGGACTAGCGGGAACACCTCCTACGAGCAGTACTTC. The chain carries TRBV11-3 and TRBJ2-7, with 13 bases identical to TRBD2. The J segment lost 0 bases and the V segment lost 5 bases, leaving 13 bases of the junction unmatched. Germline V gene data show CDR1 as SGHNT and CDR2 as YENEEA. CDR3 length: 19 residues.

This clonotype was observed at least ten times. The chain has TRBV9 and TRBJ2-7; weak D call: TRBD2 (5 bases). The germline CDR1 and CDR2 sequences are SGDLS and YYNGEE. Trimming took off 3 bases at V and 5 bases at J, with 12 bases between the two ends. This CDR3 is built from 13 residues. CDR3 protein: CASSGTSSHEQYF. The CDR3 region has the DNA TGTGCCAGCAGCGGGACTTCATCCCACGAGCAGTACTTC. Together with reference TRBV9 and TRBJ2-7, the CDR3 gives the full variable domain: DSGVTQTPKHLITATGQRVTLRCSPRSGDLSVYWYQQSLDQGLQFLIQYYNGEERAKGNILERFSAQQFPDLHSELNLSSLELGDSALYFCASSGTSSHEQYFGPGTRLTVT.

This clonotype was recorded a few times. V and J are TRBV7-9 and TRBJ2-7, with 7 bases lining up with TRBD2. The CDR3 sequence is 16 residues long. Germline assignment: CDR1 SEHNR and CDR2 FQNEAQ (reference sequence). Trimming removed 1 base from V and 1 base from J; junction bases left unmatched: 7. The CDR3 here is CASSLGEAGRSYEQYF. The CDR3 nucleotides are TGTGCCAGCAGCTTAGGGGAAGCGGGACGATCCTACGAGCAGTACTTC.

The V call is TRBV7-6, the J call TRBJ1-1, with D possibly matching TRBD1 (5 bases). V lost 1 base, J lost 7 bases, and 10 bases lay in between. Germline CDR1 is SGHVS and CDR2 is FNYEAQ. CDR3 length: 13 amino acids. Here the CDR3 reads CASSLVWDGEAFF. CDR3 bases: TGTGCCAGCAGCTTAGTATGGGACGGTGAAGCTTTCTTT.

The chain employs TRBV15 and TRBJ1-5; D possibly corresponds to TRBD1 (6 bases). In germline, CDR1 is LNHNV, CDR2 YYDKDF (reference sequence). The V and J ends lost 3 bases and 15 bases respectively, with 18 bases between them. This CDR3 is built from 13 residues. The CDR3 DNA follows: TGTGCCACCAGCAGGGGAAGTAGGACAGACTGGCATTTT. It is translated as CATSRGSRTDWHF.

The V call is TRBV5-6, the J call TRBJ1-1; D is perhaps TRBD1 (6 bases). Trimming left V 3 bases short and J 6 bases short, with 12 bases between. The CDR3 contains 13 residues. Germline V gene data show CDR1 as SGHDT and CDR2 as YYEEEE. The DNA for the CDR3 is TGTGCCAGCAGCTCGGGGGCGCTGGCTGAAGCTTTCTTT. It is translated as CASSSGALAEAFF.

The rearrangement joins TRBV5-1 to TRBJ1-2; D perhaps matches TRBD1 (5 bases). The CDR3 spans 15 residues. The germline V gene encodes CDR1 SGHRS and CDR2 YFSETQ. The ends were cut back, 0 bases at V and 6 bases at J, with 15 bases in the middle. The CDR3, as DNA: TGCGCCAGCAGCTTGGAGAGACCGGGGCAGGATGGCTACACCTTC. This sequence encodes CASSLERPGQDGYTF.

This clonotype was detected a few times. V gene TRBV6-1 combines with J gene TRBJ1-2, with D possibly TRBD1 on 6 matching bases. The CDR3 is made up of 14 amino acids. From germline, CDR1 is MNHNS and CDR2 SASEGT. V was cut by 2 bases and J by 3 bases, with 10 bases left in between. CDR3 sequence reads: CASSETGSYYGYTF. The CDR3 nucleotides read TGTGCCAGCAGTGAAACAGGGAGTTACTATGGCTACACCTTC.

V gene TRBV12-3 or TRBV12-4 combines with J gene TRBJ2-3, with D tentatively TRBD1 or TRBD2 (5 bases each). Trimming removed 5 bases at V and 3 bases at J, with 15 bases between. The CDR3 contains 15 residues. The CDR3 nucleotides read TGTGCCAGCAGTCCTGGGACCGCTCGGACAGATACGCAGTATTTT. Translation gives CASSPGTARTDTQYF.

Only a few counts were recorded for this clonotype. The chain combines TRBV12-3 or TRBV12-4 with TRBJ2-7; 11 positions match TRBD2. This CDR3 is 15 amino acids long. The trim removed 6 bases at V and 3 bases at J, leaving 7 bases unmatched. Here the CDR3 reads CASRYLAGGFYEQYF. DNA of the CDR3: TGTGCCAGCAGGTATCTAGCGGGAGGATTCTACGAGCAGTACTTC.

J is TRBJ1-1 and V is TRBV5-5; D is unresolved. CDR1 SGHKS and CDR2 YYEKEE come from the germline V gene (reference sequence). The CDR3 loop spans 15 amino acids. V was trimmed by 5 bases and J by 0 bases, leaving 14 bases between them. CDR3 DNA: TGTGCCAGCAGGAGCCAGGCAGAAATGAACACTGAAGCTTTCTTT. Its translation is CASRSQAEMNTEAFF. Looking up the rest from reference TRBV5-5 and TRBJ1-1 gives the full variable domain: DAGVTQSPTHLIKTRGQQVTLRCSPISGHKSVSWYQQVLGQGPQFIFQYYEKEERGRGNFPDRFSARQFPNYSSELNVNALLLGDSALYLCASRSQAEMNTEAFFGQGTRLTVV.